This T cell receptor beta chain was identified in a study of cytomegalovirus exposure and HLA in healthy donors. Notes on the study in general: A later analysis found first-cohort TCR clusters tended to co-occur in the approximately 110 validation repertoires. The dataset shows that most TCR sequences were rare, while some public TCRs occurred in many donors.

The method was immunoSEQ multiplex PCR; TCRdb's version includes in-frame clones alone and lacks a portion of them. The data hold around 400,000 clones, with more than 80% observed a single time. A note on this clone: As yet, its antigen is unknown.

Among the 120 subjects of the validation cohort, separate from the roughly 700-subject first cohort, were the donors. The specimen was PBMCs. This receptor was obtained from a young woman in good health and CMV-seronegative.

The CDR3 region is CASSMVRGEGYEQYF. The CDR3 DNA sequence: TGTGCCAGTAGTATGGTTCGGGGAGAGGGCTACGAGCAGTACTTC. The J gene is TRBJ2-7, the V gene TRBV19, with TRBD2 as a possible D gene (5 bases). Germline loops: CDR1 LNHDA, CDR2 SQIVND (reference sequence). Trimming took off 3 bases at V and 3 bases at J, with 15 bases between the two ends. The CDR3 totals 15 residues.